These 18 T cell receptor beta chains were sequenced from one sample in a study of cytomegalovirus exposure and HLA in healthy donors. PCR was performed using 60 Vbeta and 13 Jbeta primers. The method was immunoSEQ multiplex PCR; TCRdb's version includes in-frame clones alone and lacks a portion of them. The table gives 25,000 to 40,000 clones; the top ten clones make up 4.5% to 6% of it. The sequencing input was PBMCs. The receptors derive from a female donor in good health and CMV-seronegative.

V and J are TRBV4-3 and TRBJ2-7, with a tentative D call TRBD1 (6 bases). Looked up from germline, CDR1 is LGHNA and CDR2 is YSLEER. The germline V and J ends were trimmed by 5 bases and 1 base, with 9 bases remaining between them. The CDR3 consists of 13 residues. The CDR3 loop reads CASSLDRSYEQYF. Here the CDR3 DNA reads TGCGCCAGCAGCTTGGACAGATCCTACGAGCAGTACTTC.

The chain recombines TRBV5-6 with TRBJ1-1; possibly TRBD1 for D (5 bases). The germline V and J ends were trimmed by 2 bases and 1 base, with 12 bases remaining between them. The CDR3 is 15 residues long. Germline-derived CDR1 and CDR2 are SGHDT and YYEEEE. CDR3 DNA: TGTGCCAGCAGCTTATTAGACAGAGAGAACACTGAAGCTTTCTTT. Translation: CASSLLDRENTEAFF.

The chain is built from TRBV9 and TRBJ2-2; TRBD2 might be the D (7 bases). Germline V lookup: CDR1 SGDLS, CDR2 YYNGEE. The CDR3 is made up of 15 amino acids. The ends were cut back, 0 bases at V and 4 bases at J, with 10 bases in the middle. The CDR3 loop reads CASSVAGGRTGELFF. The CDR3 DNA reads as TGTGCCAGCAGCGTAGCGGGGGGCCGCACCGGGGAGCTGTTTTTT. The whole variable domain, remainder taken from reference TRBV9 and TRBJ2-2, is DSGVTQTPKHLITATGQRVTLRCSPRSGDLSVYWYQQSLDQGLQFLIQYYNGEERAKGNILERFSAQQFPDLHSELNLSSLELGDSALYFCASSVAGGRTGELFFGEGSRLTVL.

V and J are TRBV7-8 and TRBJ2-5; TRBD2 matches 12 bases. The J call may be in error: the DNA end matches TRBJ2-7 better. The CDR3 has 15 residues. Germline loops: CDR1 SGHVS, CDR2 FQNEAQ. CDR3 loop: CASSFLAGGTYEQYF. DNA for the CDR3: TGTGCCAGCAGCTTCCTAGCGGGGGGGACCTACGAGCAGTACTTC.

The rearrangement links TRBV5-8 to TRBJ2-7; a weak D match, TRBD1 (5 bases). CDR3 size: 16 residues. Germline assignment: CDR1 SGHTS and CDR2 YDEGEE. Trimming cost V 6 bases and J 1 base, with 20 bases left between them. The CDR3, as DNA: TGTGCCAGCACCTTTGGGGCAGGGCCCCCATCCTACGAGCAGTACTTC. Translating it yields CASTFGAGPPSYEQYF. Using reference TRBV5-8 and TRBJ2-7 for the parts outside the CDR3, the full variable domain is EAGVTQSPTHLIKTRGQQATLRCSPISGHTSVYWYQQALGLGLQFLLWYDEGEERNRGNFPPRFSGRQFPNYSSELNVNALELEDSALYLCASTFGAGPPSYEQYFGPGTRLTVT.

The chain carries TRBV6-5 and TRBJ2-5; 10 positions agree with TRBD2. Germline CDR1 and CDR2: MNHEY and SVGAGI. V lost 0 bases, J lost 5 bases, and 6 bases stayed unmatched. The CDR3 consists of 16 residues. The CDR3 reads CASSYSKAGGLETQYF. The DNA of the CDR3 is TGTGCCAGCAGTTACTCGAAAGCGGGGGGGCTTGAGACCCAGTACTTC.

This chain joins TRBV29-1 and TRBJ2-3; 7 bases are a match to TRBD1. The V and J ends lost 4 bases and 8 bases, in that order; junction bases with no gene match: 12. This CDR3 region has 14 residues. Germline-derived CDR1 and CDR2 are SQVTM and ANQGSEA. In DNA form, the CDR3 reads TGCAGCGTTGCGGGACAGTCCGGCCGGGGTACGCAGTATTTT. Its translation: CSVAGQSGRGTQYF.

The J gene is TRBJ1-1, the V gene TRBV6-5; D remains ambiguous. Between the trimmed V and J ends, which lost 4 bases and 0 bases, there was a span of 12 bases. Germline assignment: CDR1 MNHEY and CDR2 SVGAGI. The CDR3 extends over 15 amino acids. In nucleotides, the CDR3 is TGTGCCAGCAGTTCCCAACACAGAATGAACACTGAAGCTTTCTTT. This sequence encodes CASSSQHRMNTEAFF.

The CDR3 here is CASSAGLARVETQYF. As DNA, the CDR3 is TGTGCCAGCAGCGCCGGACTAGCCCGAGTCGAGACCCAGTACTTC. The chain has TRBV9 and TRBJ2-5; 8 nucleotides agree with TRBD2. CDR1 SGDLS and CDR2 YYNGEE come from the germline V gene. The CDR3 runs 15 residues. The trim removed 3 bases at V and 5 bases at J, leaving 9 bases unmatched.

The chain combines TRBV30 with TRBJ1-6; 7 nucleotides line up with TRBD1. Germline CDR1 GTSNPN, CDR2 SVGIG (reference sequence). The CDR3 has 16 residues. The junction had 9 bases not matched to a gene; V was cut back by 0 bases and J by 7 bases. The CDR3 bases are TGTGCCTGGAGTGTAGGGACAGCTCTCGTGAATTCACCCCTCCACTTT. Its protein is CAWSVGTALVNSPLHF.

The chain recombines TRBV19 with TRBJ1-1; D gene unclear. Trimming cost V 7 bases and J 1 base, with 10 bases left between them. Germline CDR1 LNHDA, CDR2 SQIVND (reference sequence). This CDR3 is built from 13 residues. CDR3 coding DNA: TGTGCCAGTATCTCTCACGGGAACACTGAAGCTTTCTTT. Protein: CASISHGNTEAFF.

This sequence joins TRBV19 and TRBJ2-6; 10 bases align to TRBD1. The CDR3 contains 17 residues. V shed 5 bases, J shed 3 bases, and the junction held 7 bases outside the gene matches. Germline V gene lookup returns CDR1 LNHDA and CDR2 SQIVND (reference sequence). CDR3 loop: CASSQRQGAYGANVLTF. DNA for the CDR3: TGTGCCAGTAGTCAGCGACAGGGGGCTTATGGGGCCAACGTCCTGACTTTC.

The chain employs TRBV9 and TRBJ1-6; D not resolved. CDR1 is SGDLS, CDR2 YYNGEE, per germline. This CDR3 is 14 amino acids long. V gave up 4 bases and J gave up 6 bases, with 11 bases separating them. This chain's CDR3 is CASSRPEGNSPLHF. CDR3 DNA sequence: TGTGCCAGCAGCAGACCCGAGGGTAATTCACCCCTCCACTTT.

The chain has TRBV28 and TRBJ2-4, with 7 positions matching TRBD1. The V and J ends lost 8 bases and 0 bases, in that order; junction bases with no gene match: 1. Germline V gives CDR1 MDHEN, CDR2 SYDVKM. The CDR3 runs to 13 residues. The CDR3 DNA reads TGTGCCAGCGGACAGGTAGCCAAAAACATTCAGTACTTC. It yields the protein CASGQVAKNIQYF.

The chain couples TRBV15 to TRBJ1-2, with a tentative D call TRBD1 (5 bases). CDR1 is LNHNV and CDR2 is YYDKDF in the germline V gene (reference sequence). CDR3 size: 13 residues. Between the trimmed V and J ends, which lost 0 bases and 7 bases, there was a span of 9 bases. The CDR3 loop is CATSRDVQGGYTF. The CDR3 bases are TGTGCCACCAGCAGAGATGTTCAGGGTGGCTACACCTTC.

The chain has TRBV27 and TRBJ2-5; D unresolved. The length of the CDR3 is 13 residues. From germline, CDR1 is MNHEY and CDR2 SMNVEV (reference sequence). Trimming pared 5 bases from V and 4 bases from J, leaving 11 bases between. The CDR3 bases are TGTGCCAGCAGTGCCTACCAAACAGAGACCCAGTACTTC. Translation gives CASSAYQTETQYF.

DNA of the CDR3: TGTGCCAGCGTTCCCTCCGGGGGCAATGAGCAGTTCTTC. It codes for CASVPSGGNEQFF. The rearrangement links TRBV6-5 to TRBJ2-1; TRBD2 is a possible D gene (6 bases). V gave up 8 bases and J gave up 6 bases, with 14 bases separating them. In germline, CDR1 is MNHEY, CDR2 SVGAGI. The CDR3 sequence is 13 residues long.

The CDR3: CASSLEPSSYNSPLHF. In DNA form, the CDR3 reads TGCGCCAGCAGCTTGGAACCGAGCTCCTATAATTCACCCCTCCACTTT. The genes are TRBV5-1 and TRBJ1-6, with D hard to call. The length of the CDR3 is 16 residues. V dropped 0 bases and J dropped 0 bases, with 7 bases sitting between them. Germline CDR1 SGHRS, CDR2 YFSETQ.